These 29 T cell receptor beta chains originate from one sample sequenced in a study of T cell clones after liver transplantation. TCRdb keeps only in-frame clones here, not all; method: immunoSEQ multiplex PCR. This sample has fewer than 10,000 clones, with roughly 72% found just once. Sequencing was performed on CD8+ T cells from blood, taken at the 15-month timepoint. The receptors derive from a human patient who received a liver transplant. T cells may partly derive from the graft donor.

The chain combines TRBV6-5 with TRBJ1-1; D remains ambiguous. The V end lost 6 bases, the J end lost 1 base, and 9 bases lay between the germline ends. The CDR3 length is 13 residues. The germline V gene encodes CDR1 MNHEY and CDR2 SVGAGI. CDR3 region: CASSSSTNTEAFF. The CDR3 coding sequence is TGTGCCAGCAGCTCAAGCACGAACACTGAAGCTTTCTTT.

The CDR3: CATSRDGRREQYF. In DNA form, the CDR3 reads TGTGCCACCAGCAGAGATGGCCGCAGGGAGCAGTACTTC. This rearrangement joins TRBV15 to TRBJ2-7; D unclear. The CDR3 loop spans 13 amino acids. With 0 bases removed from V and 7 bases from J, the gap between germline ends came to 10 bases. Germline assignment: CDR1 LNHNV and CDR2 YYDKDF (reference sequence).

The rearrangement joins TRBV5-6 to TRBJ1-5; 12 nucleotides line up with TRBD1. The J segment lost 2 bases and the V segment lost 0 bases, leaving 9 bases of the junction unmatched. The CDR3 sequence is 19 residues long. Looked up from germline, CDR1 is SGHDT and CDR2 is YYEEEE. CDR3 DNA: TGTGCCAGCAGCTTGGGCCGGGACAGGGGGCGAATTGGCAATCAGCCCCAGCATTTT. Translated, it gives CASSLGRDRGRIGNQPQHF.

The gene calls are TRBV7-9 and TRBJ1-1; 9 bases agree with TRBD1. Germline lookup yields CDR1 SEHNR and CDR2 FQNEAQ (reference sequence). The CDR3 has 15 residues. V was clipped by 5 bases and J by 1 base; unmatched bases: 5. CDR3 DNA sequence: TGTGCCAGCAGCCCGACAGGGGGGAAGAACACTGAAGCTTTCTTT. Its translation is CASSPTGGKNTEAFF.

The V and J genes are TRBV2 and TRBJ1-1, with TRBD1 matching 9 bases. V shed 6 bases, J shed 5 bases, and the junction held 4 bases outside the gene matches. Germline V gives CDR1 SNHLY, CDR2 FYNNEI. This CDR3 contains 13 residues. DNA of the CDR3: TGTGCCAGCAGCCCCGGGACAGGGACTGAAGCTTTCTTT. Amino acids: CASSPGTGTEAFF.

This clone is a singleton in its sample. This chain connects TRBV28 to TRBJ1-5; D is uncertain. The CDR3 loop spans 17 amino acids. Germline V lookup: CDR1 MDHEN, CDR2 SYDVKM. V dropped 3 bases and J dropped 0 bases, with 15 bases sitting between them. This CDR3 is CASSFPSIGSSNQPQHF. The DNA of the CDR3 is TGTGCCAGCAGTTTTCCAAGCATAGGCAGTAGCAATCAGCCCCAGCATTTT.

This chain joins TRBV5-6 and TRBJ2-5; 13 bases match TRBD2. The CDR3 consists of 17 residues. Germline V gives CDR1 SGHDT, CDR2 YYEEEE. V shed 2 bases, J shed 5 bases, and the junction held 9 bases outside the gene matches. CDR3 loop: CASSFGLAGVGSETQYF. The CDR3 DNA follows: TGTGCCAGCAGCTTCGGACTAGCGGGAGTCGGATCGGAGACCCAGTACTTC. The variable domain in full, completed from reference TRBV5-6 and TRBJ2-5, reads DAGVTQSPTHLIKTRGQQVTLRCSPKSGHDTVSWYQQALGQGPQFIFQYYEEEERQRGNFPDRFSGHQFPNYSSELNVNALLLGDSALYLCASSFGLAGVGSETQYFGPGTRLLVL.

Details on this clone: This same CDR3 is encoded by further DNA sequences in the sample. The CDR3 is CASRRTGRNQPQHF. CDR3 in DNA: TGTGCCAGCAGGAGGACAGGCCGCAATCAGCCCCAGCATTTT. The V call is TRBV6-5, the J call TRBJ1-5; 7 nucleotides align to TRBD1. The germline V gene has CDR1 MNHEY and CDR2 SVGAGI. There are 14 residues in the CDR3. The ends lost 6 bases at V and 2 bases at J; junction bases unmatched: 4.

The chain couples TRBV4-1 to TRBJ1-1; no clear D gene. The V gene's germline CDR1 is MGHRA and CDR2 YSYEKL. V lost 2 bases and J lost 7, with 14 bases in between. This CDR3 spans 14 amino acids. DNA for the CDR3: TGCGCCAGCAGCCAATCTACGGGCAGCATTGAAGCTTTCTTT. Amino acids: CASSQSTGSIEAFF.

The chain joins TRBV19 to TRBJ1-1; D is unresolved. The V end was cut by 3 bases, the J end by 2 bases, with 7 bases between. The V gene's germline CDR1 is LNHDA and CDR2 SQIVND (reference sequence). The CDR3 loop spans 13 amino acids. The CDR3 spells CASSMSSNTEAFF. In nucleotides, the CDR3 is TGTGCCAGTAGTATGAGCAGCAACACTGAAGCTTTCTTT. Full variable domain (outside the CDR3, taken from reference TRBV19 and TRBJ1-1): DGGITQSPKYLFRKEGQNVTLSCEQNLNHDAMYWYRQDPGQGLRLIYYSQIVNDFQKGDIAEGYSVSREKKESFPLTVTSAQKNPTAFYLCASSMSSNTEAFFGQGTRLTVV.

V usage is TRBV18 and J usage is TRBJ2-3, with 9 bases fitting TRBD1. Losses at the gene ends were 3 bases for V and 3 bases for J; bases not matched to a gene: 10. Germline V gene data show CDR1 as KGHSH and CDR2 as LQKENI. This CDR3 spans 17 amino acids. The CDR3 loop is CASSPRKQGAGTDTQYF. DNA for the CDR3: TGTGCCAGCTCACCCAGAAAACAGGGGGCAGGGACAGATACGCAGTATTTT.

The chain links TRBV28 to TRBJ1-1; weak D call: TRBD1 (6 bases). The CDR3 runs to 14 residues. Germline loops: CDR1 MDHEN, CDR2 SYDVKM. Deletions cut 7 bases from V and 10 bases from J, with 22 bases between. The chain's CDR3 is CASKPRNRVEGAFF. CDR3 in DNA: TGTGCCAGCAAGCCGAGGAACAGGGTGGAAGGAGCTTTCTTT. Filled out from reference TRBV28 and TRBJ1-1, the complete variable domain reads DVKVTQSSRYLVKRTGEKVFLECVQDMDHENMFWYRQDPGLGLRLIYFSYDVKMKEKGDIPEGYSVSREKKERFSLILESASTNQTSMYLCASKPRNRVEGAFFGQGTRLTVV.

V usage is TRBV15 and J usage is TRBJ2-1, with 10 bases that match TRBD2. This CDR3 has 18 amino acids. V lost 5 bases to trimming and J lost 1 base; unmatched junction nucleotides: 11. The germline gives CDR1 LNHNV, CDR2 YYDKDF (reference sequence). CDR3 coding DNA: TGTGCCACCAGCGGTCAGCGGGAGGGCCGGGAATCCTACAATGAGCAGTTCTTC. It codes for CATSGQREGRESYNEQFF.

The chain joins TRBV7-9 to TRBJ2-7, with 10 bases fitting TRBD1. Germline values: CDR1 SEHNR, CDR2 FQNEAQ (reference sequence). V was pared by 5 bases and J by 3 bases, with 4 bases of the junction left unmatched. The CDR3 covers 14 residues. The CDR3 nucleotides are TGTGCCAGCAGCAACCGGGACAGGGGCTACGAGCAGTACTTC. Translating it yields CASSNRDRGYEQYF.

V usage is TRBV2 and J usage is TRBJ1-1; 9 bases are shared with TRBD1. The CDR3 runs 15 residues. Per germline, CDR1 SNHLY and CDR2 FYNNEI. V lost 2 bases and J lost 1; bases outside the gene matches: 2. CDR3 sequence: CASSEWTGANTEAFF. CDR3 nucleotides: TGTGCCAGCAGTGAATGGACAGGGGCGAACACTGAAGCTTTCTTT.

This clone came up once. V usage is TRBV4-1 and J usage is TRBJ2-1, with 10 bases identical to TRBD1. Germline-derived CDR1 and CDR2 are MGHRA and YSYEKL. J gave up 8 bases and V 4 bases, and 14 bases lay outside the gene matches. There are 17 residues in the CDR3. The CDR3 loop is CASSLTIDRGLEDEQFF. Here the CDR3 DNA reads TGCGCCAGCAGCCTTACCATAGACAGGGGGCTCGAGGATGAGCAGTTCTTC.

This chain connects TRBV5-6 to TRBJ2-4; no firm D call. With 0 bases removed from V and 2 bases from J, the gap between germline ends came to 18 bases. This CDR3 region has 18 residues. Per germline, CDR1 SGHDT and CDR2 YYEEEE. The CDR3 region is CASSLAANSGGTKNIQYF. CDR3 in DNA: TGTGCCAGCAGCTTGGCCGCCAACTCGGGTGGGACCAAAAACATTCAGTACTTC.

The chain couples TRBV5-1 to TRBJ1-4; D uncertain. V dropped 4 bases and J dropped 0 bases, with 19 bases sitting between them. Germline-derived CDR1 and CDR2 are SGHRS and YFSETQ. The CDR3 spans 18 residues. Here the CDR3 reads CASSRDAIAVATNEKLFF. The DNA for the CDR3 is TGCGCCAGCAGCAGAGACGCTATAGCCGTTGCAACTAATGAAAAACTGTTTTTT.

In this sample, this clone turned up once. The V gene is TRBV6-6, the J gene TRBJ1-6, with 7 bases lining up with TRBD1. CDR1 is MNHNY, CDR2 SVGAGI, per germline (reference sequence). V lost 5 bases to trimming and J lost 4 bases; unmatched junction nucleotides: 5. The CDR3 is 15 amino acids. This chain's CDR3 is CASSTGTAYNSPLHF. As DNA, the CDR3 is TGTGCCAGCAGTACTGGGACAGCTTATAATTCACCCCTCCACTTT.

CDR3 in DNA: TGTGCCAGCAGTTTAGGCCTCCTATACAATGAGCAGTTCTTC. This translates into CASSLGLLYNEQFF. The chain joins TRBV27 to TRBJ2-1; D is uncertain. CDR1 and CDR2 from the germline V gene are MNHEY and SMNVEV (reference sequence). The V end was cut by 2 bases, the J end by 4 bases, with 9 bases between. The CDR3 consists of 14 residues.

V usage is TRBV27 and J usage is TRBJ1-5; tentative D call: TRBD1 (6 bases). The V end was cut by 2 bases, the J end by 3 bases, with 8 bases between. This CDR3 spans 14 amino acids. Germline loops: CDR1 MNHEY, CDR2 SMNVEV (reference sequence). CDR3 loop: CASSLQGLNQPQHF. The CDR3 bases are TGTGCCAGCAGTTTACAGGGGCTCAATCAGCCCCAGCATTTT.

The chain couples TRBV5-4 to TRBJ2-7, with 10 bases aligning to TRBD2. Unmatched junction bases numbered 5, after V lost 3 bases and J lost 2 bases. The CDR3 length is 15 residues. In germline, CDR1 is SGHNT, CDR2 YYREEE (reference sequence). CDR3 sequence: CASSSGSGGAYEQYF. The CDR3, as DNA: TGTGCCAGCAGCTCAGGGAGCGGGGGGGCCTACGAGCAGTACTTC.

The V and J genes are TRBV10-1 and TRBJ2-1; 9 bases are a match to TRBD2. With 2 bases clipped from V and 1 base from J, the junction kept 3 bases outside the gene matches. Germline-derived CDR1 and CDR2 are WNHNN and SYGVQD (reference sequence). The CDR3 sequence is 16 residues long. The CDR3 DNA sequence: TGCGCCAGCAGTGAGGCGGGGGGGCGATCCTACAATGAGCAGTTCTTC. Residues: CASSEAGGRSYNEQFF.

Comments on this clone: The junction does not match germline at one end; this may be a read error. The chain joins TRBV7-7 to TRBJ2-1; D may be TRBD2 (8 bases). The CDR3 runs 19 residues. Looked up from germline, CDR1 is SSHAT and CDR2 is FNYEAQ (reference sequence). CDR3 amino acids: CASSFWTGKWAGGTDEQFF. DNA of the CDR3: TGTGCTAGCAGCTTTTGGACAGGTAAGTGGGCGGGAGGAACGGATGAGCAGTTCTTC.

The CDR3 reads CASSLGGANTEAFF. CDR3 sequence (DNA): TGTGCCAGCAGCTTGGGAGGGGCGAACACTGAAGCTTTCTTT. The V call is TRBV5-6, the J call TRBJ1-1, with D possibly TRBD1 on 5 matching bases. In germline, CDR1 is SGHDT, CDR2 YYEEEE. V was pared by 0 bases and J by 1 base, with 7 bases between. This CDR3 region has 14 residues.

The chain carries TRBV5-1 and TRBJ2-7; the D gene is possibly TRBD1 (5 bases). The CDR3 extends over 12 amino acids. Germline V gives CDR1 SGHRS, CDR2 YFSETQ. Trimming left V 5 bases short and J 3 bases short, with 9 bases between. The CDR3 loop reads CASSYDSYEQYF. The CDR3 DNA reads as TGCGCCAGCAGTTACGACAGCTACGAGCAGTACTTC.

The table lists this clone with a count of one. CDR3 region: CASRPEGTREKLFF. The CDR3 region has the DNA TGTGCCAGCAGACCAGAGGGGACAAGAGAAAAACTGTTTTTT. The gene calls are TRBV7-9 and TRBJ1-4, with D maybe TRBD1 (6 bases). The CDR3 totals 14 residues. The V gene's germline CDR1 is SEHNR and CDR2 FQNEAQ (reference sequence). V was clipped by 6 bases and J by 8 bases, with 16 bases between them.

V usage is TRBV7-9 and J usage is TRBJ2-1; D is uncertain. Germline CDR1 reads SEHNR; CDR2 reads FQNEAQ (reference sequence). The CDR3 covers 15 residues. The V end was cut by 5 bases, the J end by 8 bases, with 19 bases between. CDR3 sequence: CASSRVALQADEQFF. As DNA, the CDR3 is TGTGCCAGCAGCCGCGTAGCTCTACAAGCCGATGAGCAGTTCTTC. Together with reference TRBV7-9 and TRBJ2-1, the CDR3 gives the full variable domain: DTGVSQNPRHKITKRGQNVTFRCDPISEHNRLYWYRQTLGQGPEFLTYFQNEAQLEKSRLLSDRFSAERPKGSFSTLEIQRTEQGDSAMYLCASSRVALQADEQFFGPGTRLTVL.

The chain uses TRBV6-1 and TRBJ1-2, with no clear D. With 4 bases removed from V and 4 bases from J, the gap between germline ends came to 16 bases. Germline CDR1 is MNHNS and CDR2 is SASEGT. The CDR3 spans 15 residues. CDR3 loop: CASSVGIDKVYGYTF. Here the CDR3 DNA reads TGTGCCAGCAGTGTTGGGATCGACAAGGTCTATGGCTACACCTTC.